The 26 T cell receptor beta chains listed next were all sequenced from one sample in a study of long-term antiretroviral therapy in people with HIV. Samples were assayed with immunoSEQ v3.0 at survey level. Here immunoSEQ multiplex PCR was the method, and the copy in TCRdb shows in-frame clones only, minus some. Here the sample spans about 2,500 clones, 75% to 85% being singletons. This material consisted of unsorted PBMCs, taken 0.4 years before starting antiretroviral therapy. The receptors shown here come from a woman aged 35 to 49 with HIV.

V and J are TRBV7-9 and TRBJ1-1; no definite D call. Deletions cut 0 bases from V and 0 bases from J, with 8 bases between. The germline gives CDR1 SEHNR, CDR2 FQNEAQ (reference sequence). There are 15 residues in the CDR3. CDR3 protein: CASSLAYGMNTEAFF. CDR3 DNA sequence: TGTGCCAGCAGCTTAGCGTATGGGATGAACACTGAAGCTTTCTTT.

CDR3 DNA sequence: TGTGCCAGCAGCCTGGGGAATGAGCAGTTCTTC. As protein: CASSLGNEQFF. The chain carries TRBV11-2 and TRBJ2-1; D is uncertain. This CDR3 has 11 residues. V shed 5 bases and J shed 7 bases, with 6 bases lying between them. Germline V gene lookup returns CDR1 SGHAT and CDR2 FQNNGV. The full variable domain, rest sourced from reference TRBV11-2 and TRBJ2-1, is EAGVAQSPRYKIIEKRQSVAFWCNPISGHATLYWYQQILGQGPKLLIQFQNNGVVDDSQLPKDRFSAERLKGVDSTLKIQPAKLEDSAVYLCASSLGNEQFFGPGTRLTVL.

The rearrangement links TRBV11-3 to TRBJ2-1; D is undetermined. V was cut by 5 bases and J by 10 bases, with 12 bases left in between. The CDR3 runs 12 residues. Germline lookup yields CDR1 SGHNT and CDR2 YENEEA. CDR3 DNA: TGTGCCAGCAGCCGCAATCTAGGAGAGCAGTTCTTC. It specifies CASSRNLGEQFF.

This clone came up a few times. The CDR3 DNA follows: TGTGCCAGCAGCCCCCTGGAGCGACAGCCCCAGCATTTT. This gives the protein CASSPLERQPQHF. The rearrangement uses TRBV6-1 and TRBJ1-5; D remains unclear. The V end lost 6 bases, the J end lost 7 bases, and 13 bases lay between the germline ends. The CDR3 extends over 13 amino acids. Germline-derived CDR1 and CDR2 are MNHNS and SASEGT.

The rearrangement uses TRBV6-6 and TRBJ2-5; possible D gene TRBD1, 5 bases. The V and J ends lost 8 bases and 0 bases respectively, with 13 bases between them. Germline V gene data show CDR1 as MNHNY and CDR2 as SVGAGI (reference sequence). This CDR3 comprises 14 residues. The CDR3 nucleotides are TGTGCCAGCCAAGGGGCAGACTACCAAGAGACCCAGTACTTC. Its protein product is CASQGADYQETQYF.

The chain carries TRBV6-5 and TRBJ1-1; D remains ambiguous. This CDR3 is built from 15 residues. Germline loops: CDR1 MNHEY, CDR2 SVGAGI. V was cut by 6 bases and J by 1 base, with 15 bases left in between. The CDR3 loop reads CASRLRESTNTEAFF. CDR3 bases: TGTGCCAGCAGACTTAGGGAGTCCACGAACACTGAAGCTTTCTTT.

The gene calls are TRBV6-5 and TRBJ1-3; D is undetermined. V was shortened by 3 bases and J by 0 bases, with 9 bases between the two germline ends. Germline V gene sequence: CDR1 MNHEY, CDR2 SVGAGI. The length of the CDR3 is 15 residues. The CDR3 DNA follows: TGTGCCAGCAGTTATTCAGGAAACTCTGGAAACACCATATATTTT. This encodes CASSYSGNSGNTIYF.

The CDR3 spells CASSYSGGTGTEAFF. In DNA form, the CDR3 reads TGTGCCAGCAGTTACTCGGGGGGGACGGGCACTGAAGCTTTCTTT. The chain joins TRBV6-5 to TRBJ1-1, with D possibly being TRBD1 (5 bases). The CDR3 is made up of 15 amino acids. The V end lost 0 bases, the J end lost 4 bases, and 12 bases lay between the germline ends. Germline lookup yields CDR1 MNHEY and CDR2 SVGAGI.

This clone is a singleton in its sample. The rearrangement links TRBV28 to TRBJ1-2, with 8 bases aligning to TRBD1. V lost 4 bases to trimming and J lost 6 bases; unmatched junction nucleotides: 4. This CDR3 has 13 amino acids. Germline V CDR1 and CDR2: MDHEN, SYDVKM. CDR3 sequence: CASSSDRVNGYTF. The CDR3 DNA sequence: TGTGCCAGCAGTTCGGACAGGGTTAATGGCTACACCTTC.

The chain combines TRBV18 with TRBJ1-5, with D tentatively TRBD1 (5 bases). CDR3 length equals 14 residues. CDR1 is KGHSH, CDR2 LQKENI, per germline. V shed 0 bases and J shed 4 bases, with 7 bases lying between them. DNA for the CDR3: TGTGCCAGCTCACCACCGGGGGAAAATCAGCCCCAGCATTTT. Encoded protein: CASSPPGENQPQHF.

V gene TRBV7-9 combines with J gene TRBJ1-1; 10 bases are a match to TRBD1. The germline V gene encodes CDR1 SEHNR and CDR2 FQNEAQ (reference sequence). CDR3 size: 15 residues. Trimming at V came to 5 bases and at J to 1 base, leaving 4 bases not matched to a gene. The CDR3 loop is CASSPRQGANTEAFF. CDR3 nucleotides: TGTGCCAGCAGCCCCAGACAGGGGGCGAACACTGAAGCTTTCTTT.

The chain combines TRBV6-6 with TRBJ2-7, with TRBD2 as a possible D gene (6 bases). The germline V gene has CDR1 MNHNY and CDR2 SVGAGI (reference sequence). The germline V and J ends were trimmed by 4 bases and 6 bases, with 13 bases remaining between them. The CDR3 length is 13 residues. The CDR3 region has the DNA TGTGCCAGCAGTTCAGCAGGAGGGGCCGAGCAGTACTTC. It is translated as CASSSAGGAEQYF.

The chain uses TRBV5-1 and TRBJ2-3; TRBD2 matches at 7 bases. With V trimmed by 4 bases and J by 2 bases, 16 bases remained unmatched. The CDR3 is 18 residues long. CDR1 is SGHRS and CDR2 is YFSETQ in the germline V gene. The CDR3 spells CASSPPGLSKIDTDTQYF. The CDR3 DNA reads as TGCGCCAGCAGCCCGCCGGGACTATCCAAGATCGACACAGATACGCAGTATTTT.

The chain combines TRBV11-2 with TRBJ2-3, with 10 bases aligning to TRBD2. Trimming at V came to 5 bases and at J to 5 bases, leaving 7 bases not matched to a gene. Germline CDR1 reads SGHAT; CDR2 reads FQNNGV. CDR3 length: 15 amino acids. In DNA, the CDR3 is TGTGCCAGCAGCGTACCGGGACTAGCGAAAGATACGCAGTATTTT. Translating it yields CASSVPGLAKDTQYF.

This sequence joins TRBV19 and TRBJ1-5; possibly TRBD1 for D (5 bases). Germline V gene sequence: CDR1 LNHDA, CDR2 SQIVND (reference sequence). Trimming shortened V by 6 bases and J by 8 bases, and 14 bases separated the two germline ends. This CDR3 is 13 amino acids long. CDR3 sequence (DNA): TGTGCCAGTAGGAGACAGAGCTCGGAGCCCCAGCATTTT. This codes for CASRRQSSEPQHF.

The chain has TRBV29-1 and TRBJ2-1; D ambiguous. Germline V CDR1 and CDR2: SQVTM, ANQGSEA. This CDR3 has 14 residues. Between the trimmed V and J ends, which lost 3 bases and 0 bases, there was a span of 9 bases. CDR3 in DNA: TGCAGCGTTGAGGAATTTTCCTCCTACAATGAGCAGTTCTTC. Translating it yields CSVEEFSSYNEQFF.

The genes are TRBV7-8 and TRBJ1-2, with D unresolved. The CDR3 consists of 14 residues. The germline CDR1 and CDR2 sequences are SGHVS and FQNEAQ. V lost 5 bases to trimming and J lost 4 bases, with 14 bases between them. DNA of the CDR3: TGTGCCAGCAGCCGTATTGAGGATCCCTATGGCTACACCTTC. It is translated as CASSRIEDPYGYTF. Based on the CDR3 plus reference TRBV7-8 and TRBJ1-2, the full variable domain is GAGVSQSPRYKVAKRGQDVALRCDPISGHVSLFWYQQALGQGPEFLTYFQNEAQLDKSGLPSDRFFAERPEGSVSTLKIQRTQQEDSAVYLCASSRIEDPYGYTFGSGTRLTVV.

J is TRBJ1-5 and V is TRBV6-6; D not certain. V was pared by 0 bases and J by 3 bases, with 6 bases between. In germline, CDR1 is MNHNY, CDR2 SVGAGI (reference sequence). The CDR3 spans 14 residues. CDR3 amino acids: CASSYSNLNQPQHF. The CDR3 nucleotides read TGTGCCAGCAGTTACTCGAATCTCAATCAGCCCCAGCATTTT.

A few counts support this clone. This chain links TRBV9 with TRBJ2-7, with 8 bases fitting TRBD1. The V gene end was trimmed by 4 bases and the J gene end by 5 bases; junction bases not matched to a gene: 11. This CDR3 is built from 15 residues. Germline V lookup: CDR1 SGDLS, CDR2 YYNGEE. This chain's CDR3 is CASSPSGTGRHEQYF. CDR3 nucleotides: TGTGCCAGCAGCCCTAGTGGGACAGGAAGGCACGAGCAGTACTTC.

V is TRBV19 and J is TRBJ2-7, with D perhaps TRBD1 or TRBD2 (5 bases each). This CDR3 comprises 14 residues. V shed 5 bases and J shed 2 bases, with 13 bases lying between them. CDR1 is LNHDA and CDR2 is SQIVND in the germline V gene (reference sequence). The CDR3 reads CASSRKGTPYEQYF. Here the CDR3 DNA reads TGTGCCAGTAGTCGAAAGGGGACCCCCTACGAGCAGTACTTC.

This clone was picked up one time. The chain employs TRBV7-2 and TRBJ2-3; TRBD1 or TRBD2 may be the D gene (5 bases each). Germline V gene sequence: CDR1 SGHTA, CDR2 FQGNSA. There are 16 residues in the CDR3. V lost 5 bases and J 1 base, leaving 16 bases between the germline ends. CDR3 protein: CASSPEGPGGTDTQYF. In nucleotides, the CDR3 is TGTGCCAGCAGCCCAGAGGGGCCCGGGGGCACAGATACGCAGTATTTT.

The rearrangement uses TRBV30 and TRBJ2-7; D uncertain. CDR3 length: 13 residues. V was pared by 7 bases and J by 2 bases, with 15 bases between. Germline CDR1 reads GTSNPN; CDR2 reads SVGIG (reference sequence). Written as DNA, the CDR3 is TGTGCCTATCGGCCCCTAGGCACCTACGAGCAGTACTTC. It specifies CAYRPLGTYEQYF.

V is TRBV7-2 and J is TRBJ1-1; TRBD1 aligns across 11 bases. The CDR3 is made up of 13 amino acids. Trimming at V came to 5 bases and at J to 7 bases, leaving 3 bases not matched to a gene. Looked up from germline, CDR1 is SGHTA and CDR2 is FQGNSA. CDR3 amino acids: CASSRDRGSEAFF. The CDR3 DNA is TGTGCCAGCAGCAGGGACAGGGGGAGTGAAGCTTTCTTT.

This clone was picked up one time. The chain joins TRBV5-1 to TRBJ2-1; D is undetermined. In germline, CDR1 is SGHRS, CDR2 YFSETQ. The CDR3 has 15 amino acids. Trimming shortened V by 1 base and J by 0 bases, and 8 bases separated the two germline ends. The CDR3 sequence: CASSLHPDSYNEQFF. In DNA form, the CDR3 reads TGCGCCAGCAGCTTGCACCCTGACTCCTACAATGAGCAGTTCTTC.

The rearrangement links TRBV7-8 to TRBJ2-7, with 10 bases matching TRBD2. V was pared by 6 bases and J by 3 bases, with 8 bases of the junction left unmatched. The CDR3 sequence is 15 residues long. The V gene's germline CDR1 is SGHVS and CDR2 FQNEAQ. CDR3 sequence (DNA): TGTGCCAGCAGATCCCAGCGGGAGGGGGTCTACGAGCAGTACTTC. As protein: CASRSQREGVYEQYF.

The chain couples TRBV27 to TRBJ1-1; TRBD1 matches at 7 bases. The CDR3 spans 14 residues. In germline, CDR1 is MNHEY, CDR2 SMNVEV (reference sequence). The junction had 8 bases not matched to a gene; V was cut back by 3 bases and J by 7 bases. The CDR3 coding sequence is TGTGCCAGCAGTTTTAGGGGGCTGATGGGTGAAGCTTTCTTT. Residues: CASSFRGLMGEAFF.